These T cell receptor beta chains were read from a single sample in a study of cytomegalovirus exposure and HLA in healthy donors. Profiled with immunoSEQ multiplex PCR; TCRdb holds only in-frame clones, not every one. The profile shows more than 80,000 clones, under 80% of them singletons. Sequenced material: PBMCs. Receptor source: a man between 60 and 75 years old in good health and CMV-seronegative. Each CDR3 is given without its conserved first and last residue.

TRBV7-3 | ASSKQGGPTYEQY
TRBV14 | ASSQEAGTYNSPLH
TRBV4-2 | ASSQERTSGGTDTQY
TRBV16 | ASSQATGGELF
TRBV18 | ASSPGQLYNEQF
TRBV7-2 | ASSHHPRDGGEEKLF
TRBV18 | ASSPQPGQNTEAF
TRBV15 | ATSSPPVTEAF
TRBV5-1 | ASSYLGSRSYNEQF
TRBV6-6 | ASSLRRGVTDTQY
TRBV28 | ASTQGVRQPQH
TRBV7-3 | ASSLTTGSGANVLT
TRBV10-3 | AIGMGAPAPSGNTIY
TRBV6-1 | ASTRKDRGSEQY
TRBV5-4 | ASSLGGGLAAGANVLT
TRBV5-1 | ASSLGGGAADTQY
TRBV19 | ASSIGFLQGQPQH
TRBV5-4 | ASSFYESEKLF
TRBV5-1 | ASSLSPPALTQANYGYT
TRBV27 | ASSPRGAGNTIY
TRBV28 | ASRPPVGGTEAF
TRBV4-3 | ASRQGRAMNTEAF